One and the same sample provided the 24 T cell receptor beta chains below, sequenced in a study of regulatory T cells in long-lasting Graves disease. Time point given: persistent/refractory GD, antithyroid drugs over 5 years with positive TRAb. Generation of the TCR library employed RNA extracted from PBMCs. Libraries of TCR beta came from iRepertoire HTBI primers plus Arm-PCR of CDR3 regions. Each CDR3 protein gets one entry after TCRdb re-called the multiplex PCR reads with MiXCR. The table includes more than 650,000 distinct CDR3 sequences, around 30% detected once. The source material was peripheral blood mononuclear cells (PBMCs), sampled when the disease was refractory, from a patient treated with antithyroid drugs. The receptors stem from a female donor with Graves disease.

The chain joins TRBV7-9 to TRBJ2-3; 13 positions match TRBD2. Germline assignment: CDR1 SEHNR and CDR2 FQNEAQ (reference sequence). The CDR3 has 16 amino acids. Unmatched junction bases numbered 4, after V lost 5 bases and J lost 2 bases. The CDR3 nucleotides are TGTGCCAGCAGCACTGGGACTAGCGGGGACACAGATACGCAGTATTTT. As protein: CASSTGTSGDTDTQYF. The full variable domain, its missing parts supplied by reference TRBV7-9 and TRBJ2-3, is DTGVSQNPRHKITKRGQNVTFRCDPISEHNRLYWYRQTLGQGPEFLTYFQNEAQLEKSRLLSDRFSAERPKGSFSTLEIQRTEQGDSAMYLCASSTGTSGDTDTQYFGPGTRLTVL.

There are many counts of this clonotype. Here the CDR3 reads CAWTTGNYGYTF. The CDR3 nucleotides are TGTGCCTGGACGACAGGCAACTATGGCTACACCTTC. The gene calls are TRBV30 and TRBJ1-2; weak D call: TRBD1 (6 bases). The ends were cut back, 4 bases at V and 2 bases at J, with 8 bases in the middle. Per germline, CDR1 GTSNPN and CDR2 SVGIG (reference sequence). This CDR3 comprises 12 residues.

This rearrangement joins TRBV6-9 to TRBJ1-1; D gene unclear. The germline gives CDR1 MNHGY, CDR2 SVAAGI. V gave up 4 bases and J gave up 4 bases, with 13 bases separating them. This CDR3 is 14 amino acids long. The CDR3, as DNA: TGTGCCAGCAGTTCACCCCAACGGGTCACTGAAGCTTTCTTT. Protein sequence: CASSSPQRVTEAFF.

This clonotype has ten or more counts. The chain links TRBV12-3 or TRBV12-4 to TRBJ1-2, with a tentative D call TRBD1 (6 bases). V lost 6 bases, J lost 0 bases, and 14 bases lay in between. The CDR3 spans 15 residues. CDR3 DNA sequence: TGTGCCAGCAGACCCACCGGACAGACTAACTATGGCTACACCTTC. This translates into CASRPTGQTNYGYTF.

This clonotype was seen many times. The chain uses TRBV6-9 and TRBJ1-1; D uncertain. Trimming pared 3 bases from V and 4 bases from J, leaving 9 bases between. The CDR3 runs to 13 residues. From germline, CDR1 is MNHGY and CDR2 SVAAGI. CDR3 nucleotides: TGTGCCAGCAGTTACGAGACGACCACTGAAGCTTTCTTT. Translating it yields CASSYETTTEAFF.

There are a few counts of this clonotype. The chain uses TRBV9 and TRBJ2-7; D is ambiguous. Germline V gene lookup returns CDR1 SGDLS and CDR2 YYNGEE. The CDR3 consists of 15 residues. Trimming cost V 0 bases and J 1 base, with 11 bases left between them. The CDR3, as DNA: TGTGCCAGCAGCGTAGAGGGTGCAGGTTCCTACGAGCAGTACTTC. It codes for CASSVEGAGSYEQYF.

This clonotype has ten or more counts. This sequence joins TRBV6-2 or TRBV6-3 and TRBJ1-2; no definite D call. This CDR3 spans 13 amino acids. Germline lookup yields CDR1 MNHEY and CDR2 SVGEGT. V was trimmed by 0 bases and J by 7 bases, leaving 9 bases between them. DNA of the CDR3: TGTGCCAGCAGTTACTCGAATTTGGCTGGCTACACCTTC. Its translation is CASSYSNLAGYTF.

CDR3 loop: CASSFFRGELFF. In DNA form, the CDR3 reads TGTGCCAGCAGCTTTTTTAGAGGGGAGCTGTTTTTT. This chain links TRBV7-6 with TRBJ2-2, with D uncertain. The CDR3 length is 12 residues. V dropped 3 bases and J dropped 8 bases, with 7 bases sitting between them. In germline, CDR1 is SGHVS, CDR2 FNYEAQ.

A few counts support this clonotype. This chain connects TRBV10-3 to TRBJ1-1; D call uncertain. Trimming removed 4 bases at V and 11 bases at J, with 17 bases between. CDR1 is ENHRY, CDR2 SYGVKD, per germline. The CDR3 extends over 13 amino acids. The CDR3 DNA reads TGTGCCATCAGTGTTCGCCAGGATTTAAGTGCTTTCTTT. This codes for CAISVRQDLSAFF.

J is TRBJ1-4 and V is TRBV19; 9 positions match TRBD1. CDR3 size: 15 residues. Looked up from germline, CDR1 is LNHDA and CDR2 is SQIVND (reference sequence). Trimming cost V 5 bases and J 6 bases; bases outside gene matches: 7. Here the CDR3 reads CASSAPGQGYEKLFF. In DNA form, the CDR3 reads TGTGCCAGTAGTGCGCCGGGACAGGGTTATGAAAAACTGTTTTTT.

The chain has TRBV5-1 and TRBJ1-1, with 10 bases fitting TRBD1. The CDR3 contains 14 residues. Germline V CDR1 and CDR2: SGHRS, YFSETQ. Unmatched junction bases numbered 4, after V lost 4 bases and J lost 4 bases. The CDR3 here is CASSPRDRGTEAFF. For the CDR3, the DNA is TGCGCCAGCAGCCCCCGGGACAGGGGCACTGAAGCTTTCTTT.

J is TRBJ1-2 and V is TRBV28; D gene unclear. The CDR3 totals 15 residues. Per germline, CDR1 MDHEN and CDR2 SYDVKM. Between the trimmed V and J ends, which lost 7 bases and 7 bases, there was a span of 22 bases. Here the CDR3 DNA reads TGTGCCAGCACCCCCCCCGGGCGATTGCCCGGTGGCTACACCTTC. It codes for CASTPPGRLPGGYTF.

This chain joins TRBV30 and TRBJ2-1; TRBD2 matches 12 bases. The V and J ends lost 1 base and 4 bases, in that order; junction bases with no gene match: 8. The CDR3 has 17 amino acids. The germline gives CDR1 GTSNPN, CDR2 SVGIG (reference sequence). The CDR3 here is CAWSGLAGDPLYNEQFF. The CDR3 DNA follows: TGTGCCTGGAGTGGACTAGCGGGAGATCCCCTTTACAATGAGCAGTTCTTC.

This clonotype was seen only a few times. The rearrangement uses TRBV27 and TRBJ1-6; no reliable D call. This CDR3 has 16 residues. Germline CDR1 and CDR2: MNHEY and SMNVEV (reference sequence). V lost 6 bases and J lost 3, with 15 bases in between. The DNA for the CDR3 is TGTGCCAGCAGCCCGGGAGGTCCTTACTATAATTCACCCCTCCACTTT. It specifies CASSPGGPYYNSPLHF.

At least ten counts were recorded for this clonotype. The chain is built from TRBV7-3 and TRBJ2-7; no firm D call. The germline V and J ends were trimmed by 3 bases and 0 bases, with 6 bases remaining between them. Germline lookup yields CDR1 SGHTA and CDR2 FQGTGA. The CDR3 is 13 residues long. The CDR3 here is CASSFDNSYEQYF. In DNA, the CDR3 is TGTGCCAGCAGCTTTGACAACTCCTACGAGCAGTACTTC.

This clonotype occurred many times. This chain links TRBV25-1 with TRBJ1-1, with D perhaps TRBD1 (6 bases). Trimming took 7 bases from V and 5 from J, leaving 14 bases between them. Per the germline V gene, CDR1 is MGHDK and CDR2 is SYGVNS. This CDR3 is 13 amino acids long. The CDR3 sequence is CASTPGTRTEAFF. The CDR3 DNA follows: TGTGCCAGCACCCCCGGGACAAGGACTGAAGCTTTCTTT.

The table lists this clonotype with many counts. The CDR3 DNA reads as TGTGCCAGCAGTCTCTCCCGGGACGGTAACTACGAGCAGTACTTC. Its translation: CASSLSRDGNYEQYF. V and J are TRBV12-3 or TRBV12-4 and TRBJ2-7, with D perhaps given as TRBD1 or TRBD2 (5 bases each). Trimming took off 5 bases at V and 3 bases at J, with 17 bases between the two ends. This CDR3 has 15 residues.

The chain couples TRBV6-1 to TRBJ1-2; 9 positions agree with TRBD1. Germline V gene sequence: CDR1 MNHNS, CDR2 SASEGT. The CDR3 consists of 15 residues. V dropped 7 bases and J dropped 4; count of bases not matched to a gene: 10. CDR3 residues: CASKPPGQGVYGYTF. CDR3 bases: TGTGCCAGCAAACCACCGGGACAGGGAGTCTATGGCTACACCTTC.

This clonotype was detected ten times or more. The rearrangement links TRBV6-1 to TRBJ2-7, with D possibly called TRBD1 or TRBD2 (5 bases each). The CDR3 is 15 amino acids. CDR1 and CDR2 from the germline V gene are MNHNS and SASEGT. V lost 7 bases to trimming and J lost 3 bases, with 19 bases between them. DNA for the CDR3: TGTGCCAGCACCGAGAGGGACCGACGATTCTACGAGCAGTACTTC. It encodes CASTERDRRFYEQYF.

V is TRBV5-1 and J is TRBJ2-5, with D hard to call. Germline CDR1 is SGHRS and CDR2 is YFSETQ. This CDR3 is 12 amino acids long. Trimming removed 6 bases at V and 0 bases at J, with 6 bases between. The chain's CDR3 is CASTLNQETQYF. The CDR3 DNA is TGCGCCAGCACTTTGAACCAAGAGACCCAGTACTTC.

The CDR3 region has the DNA TGTGCCAGCAGCACCAGACAGGAACTCAGCACGGGTGGCTACACCTTC. It translates to CASSTRQELSTGGYTF. The V call is TRBV7-2, the J call TRBJ1-2; a possible D gene is TRBD1 (6 bases). V gave up 5 bases and J gave up 7 bases, with 23 bases separating them. Germline lookup yields CDR1 SGHTA and CDR2 FQGNSA. The CDR3 has 16 residues.

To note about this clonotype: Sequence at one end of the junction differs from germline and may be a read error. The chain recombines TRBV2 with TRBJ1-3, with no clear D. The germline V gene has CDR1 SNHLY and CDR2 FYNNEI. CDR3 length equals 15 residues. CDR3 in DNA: TGTGCCAGCGGAGCCGGGCGCGGCTCTGGAGACACCATATATTTT. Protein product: CASGAGRGSGDTIYF. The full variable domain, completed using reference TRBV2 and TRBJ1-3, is EPEVTQTPSHQVTQMGQEVILRCVPISNHLYFYWYRQILGQKVEFLVSFYNNEISEKSEIFDDQFSVERPDGSNFTLKIRSTKLEDSAMYFCASGAGRGSGDTIYFGEGSWLTVV.

CDR3 nucleotides: TGTGCCAGCAGTTTAAGCGGGAGTATGTATGAGCAGTTCTTC. Translating gives CASSLSGSMYEQFF. V gene TRBV12-3 or TRBV12-4 combines with J gene TRBJ2-1; 8 bases are a match to TRBD2. J lost 8 bases, V lost 2 bases, and 5 bases had no gene match. The CDR3 sequence is 14 residues long.

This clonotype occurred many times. The CDR3 here is CASSFGMTNYGYTF. The CDR3 coding sequence is TGTGCCAGCAGTTTCGGGATGACTAACTATGGCTACACCTTC. V and J are TRBV6-5 and TRBJ1-2; D is ambiguous. The germline gives CDR1 MNHEY, CDR2 SVGAGI. Trimming stripped 4 bases from V and 0 bases from J, with 9 bases between. This CDR3 has 14 residues.